The next 21 T cell receptor beta chains were all read from a single sample in a study of identical twins. TCRdb used MiXCR to reprocess the 5' RACE reads, holding one entry per CDR3 protein. The profile shows around 550,000 distinct CDR3 sequences, roughly 15% of them singletons. The data were also submitted as part of a second study, on yellow fever vaccine responses in identical twins.

Sequencing used CD4+ T cells sorted from blood. The origin of the receptors is a woman between 18 and 29 years old in good health.

This clonotype has just a few counts. The V gene is TRBV28, the J gene TRBJ2-1, with 13 bases aligning to TRBD2. The germline CDR1 and CDR2 sequences are MDHEN and SYDVKM. This CDR3 has 15 residues. After removal of 6 bases from V and 8 bases from J, the junction contained 7 bases not matched to a gene. CDR3 region: CASRPLAGGVDEQFF. The CDR3 coding sequence is TGTGCCAGCAGGCCACTAGCGGGAGGGGTGGATGAGCAGTTCTTC.

V usage is TRBV2 and J usage is TRBJ2-1; 11 nucleotides line up with TRBD2. Looked up from germline, CDR1 is SNHLY and CDR2 is FYNNEI. The CDR3 runs 15 residues. After removal of 3 bases from V and 10 bases from J, the junction contained 8 bases not matched to a gene. The CDR3: CASSELAGGPREQFF. CDR3 sequence (DNA): TGTGCCAGCAGTGAGTTAGCGGGAGGGCCAAGGGAGCAGTTCTTC.

This clonotype was counted a few times. J is TRBJ2-3 and V is TRBV6-1, with D tentatively TRBD1 (6 bases). Trimming cost V 6 bases and J 1 base, with 29 bases left between them. The CDR3 is 20 amino acids. Germline lookup yields CDR1 MNHNS and CDR2 SASEGT. The CDR3 loop reads CASSDPERGFSPWGTDTQYF. CDR3 DNA sequence: TGTGCCAGCAGCGATCCGGAGAGGGGGTTTTCACCGTGGGGCACAGATACGCAGTATTTT.

This clonotype was seen repeatedly, ten times or more. The gene calls are TRBV29-1 and TRBJ1-1; a possible D gene is TRBD1 (6 bases). Germline values: CDR1 SQVTM, CDR2 ANQGSEA. The CDR3 runs 12 residues. The V end lost 6 bases, the J end lost 1 base, and 9 bases lay between the germline ends. The CDR3 sequence: CSVRDKNTEAFF. The CDR3 DNA sequence: TGCAGCGTCCGGGACAAGAACACTGAAGCTTTCTTT.

This clonotype showed up just a few times. The genes are TRBV14 and TRBJ1-1, with TRBD1 as a possible D gene (5 bases). With 0 bases removed from V and 1 base from J, the gap between germline ends came to 9 bases. This CDR3 comprises 15 residues. In germline, CDR1 is SGHDN, CDR2 FVKESK. This CDR3 reads CASSQDPQGNTEAFF. Written as DNA, the CDR3 is TGTGCCAGCAGCCAAGATCCGCAGGGGAACACTGAAGCTTTCTTT. The variable domain in full, with the rest retrieved from reference TRBV14 and TRBJ1-1, is EAGVTQFPSHSVIEKGQTVTLRCDPISGHDNLYWYRRVMGKEIKFLLHFVKESKQDESGMPNNRFLAERTGGTYSTLKVQPAELEDSGVYFCASSQDPQGNTEAFFGQGTRLTVV.

The table lists this clonotype with a few counts. The chain has TRBV7-2 and TRBJ2-1, with D perhaps TRBD1 or TRBD2 (6 bases each). The CDR3 sequence is 15 residues long. Trimming shortened V by 8 bases and J by 1 base, and 15 bases separated the two germline ends. Germline CDR1 is SGHTA and CDR2 is FQGNSA. CDR3: CASGLSDRSYNEQFF. The CDR3 region has the DNA TGTGCCAGCGGACTATCTGACAGGTCCTACAATGAGCAGTTCTTC.

This clonotype was seen at least ten times. V is TRBV10-3 and J is TRBJ2-1; D not certain. Germline values: CDR1 ENHRY, CDR2 SYGVKD. V was pared by 6 bases and J by 4 bases, with 10 bases between. This CDR3 is 13 amino acids long. CDR3 DNA sequence: TGTGCCATCAGCACCCCGGGTTACAATGAGCAGTTCTTC. Protein sequence: CAISTPGYNEQFF.

This clonotype turned up a few times. The V and J genes are TRBV3-1 and TRBJ2-7; no clear D. V was clipped by 3 bases and J by 5 bases, with 8 bases between them. Germline CDR1 and CDR2: LGHDT and YNNKEL (reference sequence). The CDR3 sequence is 12 residues long. The CDR3 region has the DNA TGTGCCAGCAGCCAGATAAGGGACGAGCAGTACTTC. Encoded protein: CASSQIRDEQYF.

This clonotype was seen ten or more times. The rearrangement uses TRBV24-1 and TRBJ2-2, with D perhaps being TRBD1 or TRBD2 (5 bases each). Trimming removed 9 bases at V and 7 bases at J, with 14 bases between. From germline, CDR1 is KGHDR and CDR2 SFDVKD. The CDR3 covers 13 residues. This chain's CDR3 is CATGGISRGELFF. CDR3 bases: TGTGCCACCGGGGGTATTAGTCGCGGGGAGCTGTTTTTT.

This clonotype was picked up a small number of times. CDR3 amino acids: CASSLALAIEAFF. As DNA, the CDR3 is TGTGCCAGCAGTTTAGCGCTGGCGATTGAAGCTTTCTTT. The V and J genes are TRBV12-3 or TRBV12-4 and TRBJ1-1; D is unresolved. The CDR3 has 13 residues. V was clipped by 0 bases and J by 7 bases, with 9 bases between them.

This clonotype was recorded many times. The rearrangement joins TRBV5-1 to TRBJ2-3; D is ambiguous. CDR3 length: 17 amino acids. CDR1 SGHRS and CDR2 YFSETQ come from the germline V gene. The V end was cut by 4 bases, the J end by 0 bases, with 18 bases between. CDR3 coding DNA: TGCGCCAGCAGCGATCCTTTTGTAGGGCGGAGCACAGATACGCAGTATTTT. Residues: CASSDPFVGRSTDTQYF.

This clonotype has just a few counts. The V gene is TRBV12-3 or TRBV12-4, the J gene TRBJ2-7; possibly TRBD2 for D (7 bases). Trimming took off 6 bases at V and 7 bases at J, with 16 bases between the two ends. The CDR3 spans 13 residues. The CDR3 DNA sequence: TGTGCCAGCAGATCGATTCGGGGGGCTGAGCAGTACTTC. It encodes CASRSIRGAEQYF.

This clonotype was observed many times. DNA of the CDR3: TGTGCCAGCAGCGGGACTAGCGGGAAATACAATGAGCAGTTCTTC. Protein product: CASSGTSGKYNEQFF. This chain joins TRBV7-3 and TRBJ2-1, with TRBD2 matching over 13 bases. Germline loops: CDR1 SGHTA, CDR2 FQGTGA. The trim removed 5 bases at V and 4 bases at J, leaving 2 bases unmatched. CDR3 size: 15 residues.

This chain connects TRBV28 to TRBJ1-6, with 7 nucleotides matching TRBD1. Germline assignment: CDR1 MDHEN and CDR2 SYDVKM. Losses at the gene ends were 8 bases for V and 10 bases for J; bases not matched to a gene: 11. CDR3 length equals 14 residues. CDR3 nucleotides: TGTGCCAGCGGATCTGACAGGGATGAATCACCCCTCCACTTT. It is translated as CASGSDRDESPLHF. Filled out from reference TRBV28 and TRBJ1-6, the complete variable domain reads DVKVTQSSRYLVKRTGEKVFLECVQDMDHENMFWYRQDPGLGLRLIYFSYDVKMKEKGDIPEGYSVSREKKERFSLILESASTNQTSMYLCASGSDRDESPLHFGNGTRLTVT.

J is TRBJ2-2 and V is TRBV18; D is unclear. The CDR3 contains 14 residues. CDR1 and CDR2 (germline): KGHSH, LQKENI. Deletions cut 3 bases from V and 1 base from J, with 6 bases between. The CDR3 loop reads CASSPNQNTGELFF. The CDR3 coding sequence is TGTGCCAGCTCACCGAATCAGAACACCGGGGAGCTGTTTTTT.

A few counts support this clonotype. The chain carries TRBV3-1 and TRBJ2-3; D is unresolved. The CDR3 is made up of 16 amino acids. V was trimmed by 2 bases and J by 0 bases, leaving 12 bases between them. The germline CDR1 and CDR2 sequences are LGHDT and YNNKEL (reference sequence). CDR3 residues: CASSQTSHGSTDTQYF. The CDR3 region has the DNA TGTGCCAGCAGCCAAACAAGTCACGGTAGCACAGATACGCAGTATTTT.

The chain recombines TRBV24-1 with TRBJ2-1; 7 bases are shared with TRBD2. CDR1 and CDR2 (germline): KGHDR, SFDVKD. J gave up 5 bases and V 5 bases, and 5 bases lay outside the gene matches. This CDR3 has 14 amino acids. CDR3 loop: CATSVASGNNEQFF. The CDR3 DNA reads as TGTGCCACCAGTGTGGCTAGCGGAAACAATGAGCAGTTCTTC.

J is TRBJ2-2 and V is TRBV20-1, with 9 bases identical to TRBD2. The J segment lost 8 bases and the V segment lost 2 bases, leaving 9 bases of the junction unmatched. Germline CDR1 is DFQATT and CDR2 is SNEGSKA (reference sequence). This CDR3 comprises 15 residues. The CDR3 sequence: CSARPSSGNTGELFF. CDR3 in DNA: TGCAGTGCTAGACCCTCTAGCGGGAATACGGGGGAGCTGTTTTTT.

This clonotype turned up a few times. The genes are TRBV15 and TRBJ2-1; D may be TRBD1 (6 bases). The V gene lost 6 bases and the J gene lost 0 bases, with 9 bases spanning the gap. This CDR3 contains 14 residues. The germline V gene has CDR1 LNHNV and CDR2 YYDKDF (reference sequence). For the CDR3, the DNA is TGTGCCACCAGTGACAGGAGCTCCTACAATGAGCAGTTCTTC. Residues: CATSDRSSYNEQFF. Together with reference TRBV15 and TRBJ2-1, the CDR3 gives the full variable domain: DAMVIQNPRYQVTQFGKPVTLSCSQTLNHNVMYWYQQKSSQAPKLLFHYYDKDFNNEADTPDNFQSRRPNTSFCFLDIRSPGLGDTAMYLCATSDRSSYNEQFFGPGTRLTVL.

This clonotype was detected a few times. This chain joins TRBV12-3 or TRBV12-4 and TRBJ1-5; D is undetermined. The CDR3 totals 12 residues. The V end was cut by 6 bases, the J end by 2 bases, with 5 bases between. In DNA form, the CDR3 reads TGTGCCAGCAGACAACGCAATCAGCCCCAGCATTTT. It is translated as CASRQRNQPQHF.

This clonotype turned up a few times. CDR3 amino acids: CASSSERQGNRETQYF. The DNA for the CDR3 is TGTGCCAGCAGTTCCGAGAGACAGGGGAATAGAGAGACCCAGTACTTC. V usage is TRBV12-3 or TRBV12-4 and J usage is TRBJ2-5; 8 bases align to TRBD1. The CDR3 extends over 16 amino acids. The J segment lost 4 bases and the V segment lost 4 bases, leaving 11 bases of the junction unmatched.